What follows are 10 T cell receptor beta chains derived from one specimen sequenced in a study of T cells in Graves' hyperthyroidism and ophthalmopathy. Researchers took RNA transcripts and amplified the TCR beta CDR3 regions from them. RT-PCR in the first round (using the HTBI primer set) targeted the TCR CDR3. One entry per CDR3 protein, called by TCRdb with MiXCR from the multiplex PCR reads. The table includes more than 550,000 distinct CDR3 sequences, roughly a sixth detected once. The sequenced sample consisted of blood. The receptors derive from a woman between 50 and 59 years old with Graves' hyperthyroidism that later progressed to Graves' ophthalmopathy.

This clonotype was detected only once. The J gene is TRBJ1-4, the V gene TRBV7-3, with D possibly being TRBD1 (5 bases). The germline V gene encodes CDR1 SGHTA and CDR2 FQGTGA. CDR3 size: 15 residues. The V end lost 7 bases, the J end lost 7 bases, and 19 bases lay between the germline ends. The CDR3 bases are TGTGCCAGCACCGGGAACAGTGGGGGGTCTGAAAAACTGTTTTTT. This sequence encodes CASTGNSGGSEKLFF.

In its sample, this clonotype was seen a few times. Germline and junction disagree at one end, which may indicate a read error. V and J are TRBV20-1 and TRBJ2-7; possibly TRBD2 for D (7 bases). Germline V gene data show CDR1 as DFQATT and CDR2 as SNEGSKA (reference sequence). CDR3 length: 16 residues. The DNA for the CDR3 is TGCAGTGCTAACCACCCCGCTGGGGGGGCTTCCTTCGAGCAGTACTTC. Amino acid sequence: CSANHPAGGASFEQYF.

This clonotype appeared many times. The chain has TRBV7-9 and TRBJ1-1, with D tentatively TRBD1 (5 bases). This CDR3 comprises 15 residues. The germline gives CDR1 SEHNR, CDR2 FQNEAQ (reference sequence). With 1 base removed from V and 1 base from J, the gap between germline ends came to 10 bases. The CDR3 region is CASSLDGAENTEAFF. In DNA, the CDR3 is TGTGCCAGCAGCTTAGACGGGGCAGAGAACACTGAAGCTTTCTTT.

The rearrangement uses TRBV4-1 and TRBJ1-1; possibly TRBD1 for D (6 bases). The CDR3 loop spans 17 amino acids. V lost 3 bases to trimming and J lost 4 bases, with 21 bases between them. Germline CDR1 reads MGHRA; CDR2 reads YSYEKL. The CDR3 loop reads CASSQTTGTLRGTEAFF. CDR3 DNA sequence: TGCGCCAGCAGCCAGACCACAGGGACCCTAAGAGGCACTGAAGCTTTCTTT.

This clonotype showed up many times. The V and J genes are TRBV27 and TRBJ1-1; weak D call: TRBD1 (5 bases). V shed 3 bases and J shed 2 bases, with 19 bases lying between them. Per germline, CDR1 MNHEY and CDR2 SMNVEV (reference sequence). There are 17 residues in the CDR3. This CDR3 reads CASSFYRSPAQNTEAFF. CDR3 nucleotides: TGTGCCAGCAGTTTTTACAGGAGCCCAGCCCAAAACACTGAAGCTTTCTTT.

The chain joins TRBV9 to TRBJ2-1; the D gene could be TRBD1 or TRBD2 (5 bases each). This CDR3 has 14 amino acids. Germline values: CDR1 SGDLS, CDR2 YYNGEE. V lost 2 bases and J 5 bases, leaving 11 bases between the germline ends. CDR3 loop: CASSVGTKNNEQFF. The CDR3 DNA is TGTGCCAGCAGCGTCGGGACCAAAAACAATGAGCAGTTCTTC.

Only a few counts were recorded for this clonotype. This chain uses TRBV12-3 or TRBV12-4 with TRBJ2-5; D may match TRBD1 or TRBD2 (7 bases each). The germline V and J ends were trimmed by 4 bases and 3 bases, with 15 bases remaining between them. The CDR3 covers 15 residues. The CDR3, as DNA: TGTGCCAGCAGTTCCGACAGGGAGGGAGAAGAGACCCAGTACTTC. Translated, it gives CASSSDREGEETQYF.

This clonotype was recorded a few times. The V and J genes are TRBV20-1 and TRBJ2-7; 9 positions agree with TRBD1. Per germline, CDR1 DFQATT and CDR2 SNEGSKA (reference sequence). With 5 bases clipped from V and 1 base from J, the junction kept 3 bases outside the gene matches. The CDR3 consists of 13 residues. As DNA, the CDR3 is TGCAGTGCTCAGACAGGGGGATCCTACGAGCAGTACTTC. The encoded protein is CSAQTGGSYEQYF.

This clonotype was found many times. This CDR3 reads CASSEGGSATEAFF. CDR3 bases: TGTGCCAGCAGTGAAGGGGGCTCGGCCACTGAAGCTTTCTTT. The chain combines TRBV6-1 with TRBJ1-1; a possible D gene is TRBD1 (5 bases). This CDR3 spans 14 amino acids. Germline V CDR1 and CDR2: MNHNS, SASEGT. The V end lost 1 base, the J end lost 4 bases, and 10 bases lay between the germline ends.

This clonotype turned up a few times. The chain recombines TRBV29-1 with TRBJ2-7; 8 bases line up with TRBD1. The junction had 11 bases not matched to a gene; V was cut back by 1 base and J by 3 bases. The CDR3 extends over 16 amino acids. Germline CDR1 SQVTM, CDR2 ANQGSEA. The CDR3 sequence is CSVEGSTGEVGYEQYF. The CDR3 DNA reads TGCAGCGTTGAAGGCTCGACAGGGGAAGTGGGCTACGAGCAGTACTTC.